This TCR beta chain was recovered during a study of technical replicates of blood from a handful of donors. CDR3 length equals 16 residues. Trimming removed 5 bases from V and 3 bases from J; junction bases left unmatched: 10. Germline assignment: CDR1 WSHSY and CDR2 SAAADI. The table came from immunoSEQ multiplex PCR; TCRdb's copy has only in-frame clones and leaves some out. The table has about 82,000 clones, 85% to 95% seen once. This sequence was found in a human donor in good health. The sample consisted of T cells isolated from PBMCs. The gene calls are TRBV10-2 and TRBJ2-7, with TRBD2 matching 10 bases. CDR3 residues: CASSSSGRASGYEQYF. CDR3 in DNA: TGCGCCAGCAGTTCGAGCGGGAGGGCCTCGGGCTACGAGCAGTACTTC.